The rows below give T cell receptor beta chains drawn from one sample of a study of cytomegalovirus exposure and HLA in healthy donors. The assay was immunoSEQ multiplex PCR, and TCRdb's table has in-frame clones only and misses some. This repertoire includes approximately 200,000 clones. Sequenced sample: PBMCs. The source of these receptors is a boy aged 5-17 years in good health and CMV-seronegative. Both conserved end residues are part of each CDR3. Fields, in order: D gene, V gene, CDR3 protein. A D gene is named only where the DNA matches it firmly.

>NA|TRBV7-9
CASSAPIGRAQPSTDTQYF
>TRBD1|TRBV2
CASSVQPGQGAESYTF
>NA|TRBV2
CASSEESAGYEQYF
>TRBD1|TRBV11-2
CASSLQTGGYGYTF
>TRBD2|TRBV11-2
CASSTPRRLAGGETQYF
>NA|TRBV6-1
CASSETFGSSPLHF
>TRBD2|TRBV28
CASKTSGRTDTQYF
>TRBD1|TRBV5-8
CASSEGRGPLLNQPQHF
>NA|TRBV5-1
CATLGSSGGYTF
>NA|TRBV27
CASSLPRADTQYF
>TRBD2|TRBV6-5
CASRPPGGKYNEQFF
>TRBD1|TRBV12-5
CASGRMDRAYEQYF
>NA|TRBV2
CASSEPLSRGNEQFF
>NA|TRBV19
CASSIVQGSGNTIYF
>TRBD1|TRBV6-6
CASSGPRGRYNEQFF
>NA|TRBV19
CASSISRRDYEQYF
>TRBD1|TRBV30
CAWSLGQGEEKLFF
>TRBD2|TRBV15
CATSIGGGVWDEQFF
>NA|TRBV7-3
CASSSSVNQPQHF
>TRBD2|TRBV9
CASSVGLAALLGEQYF
>NA|TRBV12-5
CASGLAQAFYEQYF
>TRBD1|TRBV15
CATSTLDRASEKLFF
>NA|TRBV28
CASTPGVKNEQFF
>TRBD1|TRBV7-9
CASSGQEYNEQFF
>NA|TRBV19
CASSISRNTGELFF
>TRBD1|TRBV30
CAWSARDRETLQYF